This T cell receptor beta chain originates from a study of neurological immune-mediated disorders (dated by TCRdb to the late 2010s). Study-level background: The study compared peripheral blood TCR-beta repertoires of HTLV-I-associated myelopathy (HAM/TSP) patients, multiple sclerosis patients and healthy controls using UMI-based sequencing. Longitudinal samples, technical triplicates and paired sorted CD4+ and CD8+ T-cell subsets, alongside PBMC samples, were included among the approximately 98 TCR-beta libraries. The cohort comprised about 71 subjects: 14 HAM/TSP patients, 35 or so multiple sclerosis patients and about 20 healthy controls.

Many counts were recorded for this clonotype. It has no known antigen specificity. No base qualities exist here, and no much larger clone lies one base off it. The paper's findings and limits, for the study overall: Across subjects, expanded clones never shared an identical CDR3 amino acid sequence, which suggests that the TCR-beta repertoires in every group were private. TCR clonal expansion was highest in HAM/TSP patients and lowest in MS patients, with MS patients falling below even healthy controls.

To synthesize cDNA, template-switch 5'RACE was performed with a primer carrying a 10-nucleotide random unique molecular identifier so that each TCR transcript was tagged. Over 190 million TCR-beta sequences, covering 15-18 subjects, were produced in each sequencing run. The RNeasy kit was used to extract total RNA. The KAPA Real-time Library Amplification kit was used to amplify TCR-beta VDJ regions with primers targeting the TCR constant region and the 5'RACE anchor. Sample indexes and Illumina adaptors were added in a first PCR, after which library yield was increased in a second PCR. The roughly 650 bp TCR product was size-selected on a 2% E-gel SizeSelection system after Ampure bead purification. Library quality was checked on a Bioanalyzer, concentration was measured with Qubit, and libraries were quantified with the Kapa Library Quantification kit before pooling. An Illumina HiSeq 2500 sequenced the libraries paired-end 2 x 150 bp. To increase sequence diversity, about 23-32% phiX was spiked into each library pool. On the study's bioinformatics: The quality-filtered reads were processed with the UMI-based MiGEC pipeline, whose error correction step removed more than 90% of the raw TCR sequences. IMGT germline references were used for alignment of VDJ genes, and clonotypes were defined by a unique CDR3 amino acid sequence together with V-J genes. Clonal expansion, Shannon diversity and CDR3 relatedness (CalcPairwiseDistances, ClusterSamples) were evaluated with VDJtools, and phylogenetic trees were built with CLCbio workbench. Expanded clones were defined as having at least 8 unique UMIs, based on coefficient-of-variation modelling across technical triplicates. Through fastp at Q25 and MiXCR, TCRdb rebuilt clones from the public reads, retaining in-frame beta chains. Merged by CDR3 protein, the rows form single entries marked with the most common genes and DNA. For this entry, the V and J calls and clone size follow TCRdb and not the study's own pipeline. Across this sample there are approximately 30,000 distinct CDR3 sequences, with over 20% seen only once. The ten top clones hold 16% of the sample.

The healthy controls were volunteers from a blood bank in Maryland, USA. For unsorted PBMC libraries, 2 million PBMCs were used after storage in RNAlater at -80 degrees C until RNA extraction. Peripheral blood underwent Ficoll-Hypaque density gradient centrifugation to isolate PBMCs, which were then cryopreserved in liquid nitrogen. V is trimmed back by 1 base and J by 5 bases, and the junction contains 6 bases that no gene match accounts for. The CDR3 numbers 15 residues from cysteine through phenylalanine. The entry retains the CDR3 DNA only, 45 bases that are in frame from base 1. The CDR1 and CDR2 encoded by the germline V gene are SGHTA and FQGNSA.

The TCR comes from a woman aged 55 to 70 in good health. In this chain, TRBV7-2 is recombined with TRBJ2-5, with 8 middle bases fitting TRBD1. Sequenced input: PBMCs. The CDR3 protein sequence reads: CASSLEFRDRETQYF. The bases are TGTGCCAGCAGCTTAGAATTCCGGGACAGGGAGACCCAGTACTTC.